This TCR beta chain came from a study of cytomegalovirus exposure and HLA in healthy donors. Study in general: Caucasian-associated ancestry cluster membership applied to under 85% of around 400 genotyped donors.

CDR1 and CDR2 from the germline V gene are MNHEY and SMNVEV (reference sequence). Trimming took 4 bases from V and 5 from J; bases not matched to a gene: 5. The CDR3 is made up of 14 amino acids. Overall study findings and caveats: The study flagged some 170 TCR beta chains as cytomegalovirus-associated.

It was with 60 Vbeta and 13 Jbeta primers that the PCR ran. Authors' processing steps: Approximately 83 million unique TCR beta chains, some 11 million shared, were counted in a later analysis. Measured with immunoSEQ multiplex PCR; TCRdb has only the in-frame clones, and not every one. V and J calls plus clone size are reproduced from that table; the DNA served to infer D and trimming. Of 80,000 to 130,000 clones listed, approximately 80% were seen once; the top ten hold over 4%. This clone has only one observation. Its specificity is unknown. The receptor was isolated from a female donor in good health and CMV-seropositive. Sequencing was carried out using PBMCs. The chain combines TRBV27 with TRBJ2-3, with 8 bases fitting TRBD1. This CDR3 is CASSSGQGGDTQYF. In nucleotides, the CDR3 is TGTGCCAGCAGTTCAGGACAGGGAGGAGATACGCAGTATTTT.